Listed below are T cell receptor beta chains from one sample, sequenced in a study of control samples from healthy donors and cancer patients. The method was immunoSEQ multiplex PCR; TCRdb's version includes in-frame clones alone and lacks a portion of them. The sample records 150,000 to 200,000 clones, around nine tenths being singletons. Sequences were obtained from blood. The receptors were gathered from a young man in good health. The CDR3 runs from the conserved cysteine through the conserved F or W. Each record gives: V gene, D gene, J gene, CDR3 protein, CDR3 DNA. The D gene is left open where the match is weak.

V gene: TRBV28
D gene: -
J gene: TRBJ2-7
CDR3 protein: CASSLWATPNEQYF
CDR3 DNA: TGTGCCAGCAGTTTATGGGCTACCCCGAACGAGCAGTACTTC

V gene: TRBV6-1
D gene: -
J gene: TRBJ1-1
CDR3 protein: CASSEALGREAFF
CDR3 DNA: TGTGCCAGCAGTGAAGCGCTGGGAAGGGAAGCTTTCTTT

V gene: TRBV5-1
D gene: TRBD1
J gene: TRBJ1-1
CDR3 protein: CASGGQLNTEAFF
CDR3 DNA: TGCGCCAGCGGGGGACAGTTGAACACTGAAGCTTTCTTT

V gene: TRBV9
D gene: -
J gene: TRBJ1-2
CDR3 protein: CASSATGPGGGYTF
CDR3 DNA: TGTGCCAGCAGCGCGACCGGGCCTGGGGGTGGCTACACCTTC

V gene: TRBV27
D gene: TRBD1
J gene: TRBJ1-5
CDR3 protein: CASMDRGEGHNQPQHF
CDR3 DNA: TGTGCCAGCATGGACAGGGGTGAGGGTCACAATCAGCCCCAGCATTTT

V gene: TRBV5-1
D gene: TRBD2
J gene: TRBJ2-2
CDR3 protein: CASTRTSGGAGTGELFF
CDR3 DNA: TGCGCCAGCACCCGGACTAGCGGGGGGGCGGGCACCGGGGAGCTGTTTTTT

V gene: TRBV18
D gene: -
J gene: TRBJ2-2
CDR3 protein: CASSLAPTGTPTSGELFF
CDR3 DNA: TGTGCCAGCTCACTCGCCCCAACCGGGACCCCTACGTCCGGGGAGCTGTTTTTT

V gene: TRBV9
D gene: -
J gene: TRBJ1-2
CDR3 protein: CASSLEGRRGYTF
CDR3 DNA: TGTGCCAGCAGCCTTGAAGGGCGCAGGGGCTACACCTTC

V gene: TRBV29-1
D gene: -
J gene: TRBJ1-5
CDR3 protein: CSAWTADQPQHF
CDR3 DNA: TGCAGCGCTTGGACTGCCGATCAGCCCCAGCATTTT

V gene: TRBV5-5
D gene: -
J gene: TRBJ1-6
CDR3 protein: CASSLGVDAASPLHF
CDR3 DNA: TGTGCCAGCAGCTTGGGAGTGGATGCGGCTTCACCCCTCCACTTT

V gene: TRBV1
D gene: -
J gene: TRBJ2-7
CDR3 protein: CTSSRNRDPGAHEQYF
CDR3 DNA: TGCACCAGCAGCCGCAACCGGGACCCCGGAGCGCACGAGCAGTACTTC

V gene: TRBV7-9
D gene: TRBD1
J gene: TRBJ2-3
CDR3 protein: CASSNNLRGQAADTQYF
CDR3 DNA: TGTGCCAGCAGCAATAACCTCAGGGGGCAGGCTGCAGATACGCAGTATTTT

V gene: TRBV4-3
D gene: -
J gene: TRBJ1-1
CDR3 protein: CASSQVYFGTSNTEAFF
CDR3 DNA: TGCGCCAGCAGCCAAGTCTATTTCGGGACATCGAACACTGAAGCTTTCTTT

V gene: TRBV5-8
D gene: -
J gene: TRBJ1-3
CDR3 protein: CASSQTGPPVGNTIYF
CDR3 DNA: TGTGCCAGCAGCCAAACAGGGCCTCCTGTTGGAAACACCATATATTTT

V gene: TRBV28
D gene: -
J gene: TRBJ1-6
CDR3 protein: CASSLGHSRGISPLHF
CDR3 DNA: TGTGCCAGCAGTTTAGGGCACTCTAGGGGAATTTCACCCCTCCACTTT

V gene: TRBV6-5
D gene: TRBD1
J gene: TRBJ1-2
CDR3 protein: CASTRRDRVNGYTF
CDR3 DNA: TGTGCCAGCACCCGTAGGGACAGGGTAAACGGCTACACCTTC